What follows is one T cell receptor beta chain and its context. This sample was included in a study of blood T cell repertoires in COVID-19. Study information: PBMCs, B-cell-depleted T cells, or T cells provided the cDNA or gDNA that made up the material.

Seattle patient enrollment occurred during active infection, with longitudinal follow-up thereafter. This CDR3 spans 15 amino acids. Trimming removed 3 bases from V and 3 bases from J, with 15 bases in between. The germline gives CDR1 MGHRA, CDR2 YSYEKL. As handled by the study authors: Estimation of nucleated cell counts relied on the amplification of reference gene primers. Clones were read by immunoSEQ multiplex PCR, and TCRdb kept only the in-frame ones, dropping some. The DNA gave D and trimming, while V, J and clone size come from that table. Of about 420,000 clones listed, roughly 90% are singletons.

The chain uses TRBV4-1 and TRBJ2-7, with D possibly TRBD2 on 7 matching bases. The specimen was peripheral blood. The sequence was collected from a man aged 18 to 29 with COVID-19, enrolled during active disease. The CDR3, as DNA: TGCGCCAGCAGCCATGGGAGCGGGGACATCTACGAGCAGTACTTC. It codes for CASSHGSGDIYEQYF.